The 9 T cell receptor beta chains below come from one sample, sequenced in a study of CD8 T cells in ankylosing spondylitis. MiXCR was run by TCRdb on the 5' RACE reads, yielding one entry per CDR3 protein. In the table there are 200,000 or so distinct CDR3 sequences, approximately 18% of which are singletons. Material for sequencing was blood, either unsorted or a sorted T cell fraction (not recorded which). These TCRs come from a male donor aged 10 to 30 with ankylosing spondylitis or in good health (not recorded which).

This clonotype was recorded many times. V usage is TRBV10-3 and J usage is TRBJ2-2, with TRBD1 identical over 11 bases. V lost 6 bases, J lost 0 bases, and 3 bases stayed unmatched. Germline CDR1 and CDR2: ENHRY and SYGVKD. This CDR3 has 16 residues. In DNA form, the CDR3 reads TGTGCCATCAGGGGACAGGGGGGCGCGAACACCGGGGAGCTGTTTTTT. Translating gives CAIRGQGGANTGELFF.

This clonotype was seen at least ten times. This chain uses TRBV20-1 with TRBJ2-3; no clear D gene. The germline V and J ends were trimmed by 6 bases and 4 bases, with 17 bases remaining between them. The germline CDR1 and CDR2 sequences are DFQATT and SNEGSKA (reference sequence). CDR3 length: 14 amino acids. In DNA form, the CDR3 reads TGCAGTGCCAGCCGGGCCCTAGGACCAGATACGCAGTATTTT. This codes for CSASRALGPDTQYF.

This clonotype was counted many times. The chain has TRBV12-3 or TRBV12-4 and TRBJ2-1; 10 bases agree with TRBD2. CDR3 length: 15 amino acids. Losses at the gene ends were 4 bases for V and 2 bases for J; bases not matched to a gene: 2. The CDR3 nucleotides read TGTGCCAGCAGTTCAGCGGGAGGGCCCTACAATGAGCAGTTCTTC. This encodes CASSSAGGPYNEQFF.

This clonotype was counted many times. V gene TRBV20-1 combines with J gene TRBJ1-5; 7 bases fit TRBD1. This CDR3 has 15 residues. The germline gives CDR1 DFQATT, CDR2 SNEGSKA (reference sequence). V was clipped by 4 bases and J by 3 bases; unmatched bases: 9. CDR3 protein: CSATHPGQLNQPQHF. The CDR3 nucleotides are TGCAGTGCTACCCATCCGGGACAGCTCAATCAGCCCCAGCATTTT.

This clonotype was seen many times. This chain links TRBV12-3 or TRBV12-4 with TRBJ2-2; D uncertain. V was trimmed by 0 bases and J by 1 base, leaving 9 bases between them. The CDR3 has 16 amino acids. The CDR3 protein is CASSLASPMNTGELFF. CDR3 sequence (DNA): TGTGCCAGCAGTTTAGCGTCCCCTATGAACACCGGGGAGCTGTTTTTT.

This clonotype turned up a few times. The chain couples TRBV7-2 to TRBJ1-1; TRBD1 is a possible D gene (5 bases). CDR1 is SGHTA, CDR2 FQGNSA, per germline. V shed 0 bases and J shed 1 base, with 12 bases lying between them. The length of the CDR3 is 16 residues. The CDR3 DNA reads TGTGCCAGCAGCTTAGCAACGGGGGTAAAGAACACTGAAGCTTTCTTT. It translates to CASSLATGVKNTEAFF.

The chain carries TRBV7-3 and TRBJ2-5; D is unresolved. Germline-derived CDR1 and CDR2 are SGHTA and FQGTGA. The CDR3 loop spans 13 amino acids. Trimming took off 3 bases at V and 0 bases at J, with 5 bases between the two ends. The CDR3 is CASSLSNQETQYF. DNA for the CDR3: TGTGCCAGCAGCTTGTCCAACCAAGAGACCCAGTACTTC.

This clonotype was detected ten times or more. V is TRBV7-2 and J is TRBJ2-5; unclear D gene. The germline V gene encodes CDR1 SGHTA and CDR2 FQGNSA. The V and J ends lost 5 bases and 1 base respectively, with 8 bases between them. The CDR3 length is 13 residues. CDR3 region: CASSRRSQETQYF. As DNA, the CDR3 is TGTGCCAGCAGCCGACGGTCCCAAGAGACCCAGTACTTC.

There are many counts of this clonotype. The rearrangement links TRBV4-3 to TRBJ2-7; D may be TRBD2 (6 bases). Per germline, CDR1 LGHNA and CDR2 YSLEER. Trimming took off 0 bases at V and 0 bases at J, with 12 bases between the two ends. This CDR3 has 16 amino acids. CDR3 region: CASSQDLIGSSYEQYF. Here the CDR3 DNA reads TGCGCCAGCAGCCAAGATCTTATCGGGAGCTCCTACGAGCAGTACTTC.